Listed here are 10 T cell receptor beta chains from one sample, sequenced in a study of T cell clonality in common variable immunodeficiency. Study-level findings and limits: Reportedly, TCR beta sequences from common variable immunodeficiency showed fewer deletions and N-nucleotide insertions.

Sequenced by immunoSEQ multiplex PCR; TCRdb stores in-frame clones only, minus some. The sample presents about 34,000 clones, none singletons. No cognate antigen is known for these TCRs. Sequenced sample: peripheral blood mononuclear cells. These receptors all stem from a human donor with common variable immunodeficiency.

This clone has a handful of counts. Read data end 3 residues before the CDR3 end; the end is taken from the germline J gene. The chain has TRBV19 and TRBJ1-1, with D hard to call. The germline CDR1 and CDR2 sequences are LNHDA and SQIVND (reference sequence). CDR3 length equals 14 residues. V was trimmed by 3 bases and J by 0 bases, leaving 8 bases between them. The sequenced part of the CDR3 DNA is TGTGCCAGTAGTATTCGACTCTTGAACACTGAA. It codes for CASSIRLLNTE. The full CDR3 is CASSIRLLNTEAFF.

Comments on this clone: The read terminates 3 residues before the CDR3 end, so the remaining end is supplied by the germline J gene. The J gene is TRBJ2-1, the V gene TRBV7-6; TRBD2 matches 10 bases. This CDR3 has 16 amino acids. The germline V gene encodes CDR1 SGHVS and CDR2 FNYEAQ. Germline trimming cut 1 base from V and 9 bases from J; bases unmatched to any gene: 9. The CDR3 bases that were read are TGTGCCAGCAGCTTAGGAGCGGGAGGGCCTGATTTTGAG. It yields the protein CASSLGAGGPDFE. The full CDR3 is CASSLGAGGPDFEQFF.

This clone is judged medium-sized. The CDR3 goes on 3 residues after the read ends, and that part is filled in from the germline J gene. The V call is TRBV28, the J call TRBJ1-3; TRBD1 agrees at 8 bases. CDR3 size: 14 residues. V was pared by 7 bases and J by 4 bases, with 6 bases of the junction left unmatched. From germline, CDR1 is MDHEN and CDR2 SYDVKM. Incomplete CDR3 DNA: TGTGCCAGCAACCGTCAGGGGGCAGGAAACACC. It codes for CASNRQGAGNT. The entire CDR3 protein is CASNRQGAGNTIYF.

Many counts were recorded for this clone. The read terminates 3 residues ahead of where the CDR3 ends, so the germline J gene completes it. This sequence joins TRBV6-1 and TRBJ2-7, with D possibly matching TRBD2 (6 bases). Trimming cost V 1 base and J 6 bases, with 10 bases left between them. Looked up from germline, CDR1 is MNHNS and CDR2 is SASEGT. The CDR3 sequence is 13 residues long. The CDR3 DNA, read in part, is TGTGCCAGCAGTGAAGTCGGGGGACTCGAG. Its protein is CASSEVGGLE. From start to end, the CDR3 is CASSEVGGLEQYF.

As regards this clone: The read terminates 3 residues ahead of where the CDR3 ends, so the germline J gene completes it. This chain connects TRBV7-2 to TRBJ2-7, with 7 bases aligning to TRBD2. The trim removed 6 bases at V and 2 bases at J, leaving 4 bases unmatched. CDR1 and CDR2 from the germline V gene are SGHTA and FQGNSA. This CDR3 region has 13 residues. The CDR3 bases that were read are TGTGCCAGCAGGCATGGGGGGGCCTACGAG. Its translation is CASRHGGAYE. The whole CDR3 is CASRHGGAYEQYF.

This clone has a handful of counts. The read stops 3 residues short of the end of the CDR3; the missing end is completed from the germline J gene. This chain joins TRBV19 and TRBJ2-7; TRBD1 matches 8 bases. Germline CDR1 is LNHDA and CDR2 is SQIVND (reference sequence). The CDR3 is 12 amino acids. The V gene end was trimmed by 9 bases and the J gene end by 6 bases; junction bases not matched to a gene: 7. The part of the CDR3 DNA that was read is TGTGCCAGCCAATATACAGGGGGCGAG. Amino acid sequence: CASQYTGGE. The CDR3 reads in full as CASQYTGGEQYF.

For this clone: The read is 3 residues too short to cover the CDR3 end, so that end is filled in from the germline J gene. The chain uses TRBV19 and TRBJ2-1, with D perhaps matching TRBD2 (5 bases). The CDR3 is made up of 15 amino acids. Trimming removed 3 bases from V and 4 bases from J, with 13 bases in between. The germline V gene has CDR1 LNHDA and CDR2 SQIVND (reference sequence). CDR3 sequence: CASSITASGYNEQFF. CDR3 bases read: TGTGCCAGTAGTATCACAGCGTCGGGGTACAATGAG. Complete variable domain (other parts from reference TRBV19 and TRBJ2-1): DGGITQSPKYLFRKEGQNVTLSCEQNLNHDAMYWYRQDPGQGLRLIYYSQIVNDFQKGDIAEGYSVSREKKESFPLTVTSAQKNPTAFYLCASSITASGYNEQFFGPGTRLTVL.

Worth noting for this clone: The read ends 3 residues shy of where the CDR3 ends; the end is completed using the germline J gene. This chain joins TRBV30 and TRBJ1-1; 7 bases align to TRBD1. There are 15 residues in the CDR3. Trimming took 2 bases from V and 1 from J; bases not matched to a gene: 7. Germline CDR1 and CDR2: GTSNPN and SVGIG (reference sequence). Incomplete CDR3 DNA: TGTGCCTGGAGTCCTGCGGCAGGGGGGAACACTGAA. Protein product: CAWSPAAGGNTE. The full CDR3 is CAWSPAAGGNTEAFF.

This clone came up a few times. The missing CDR3 end, 3 residues past where the read stops, is filled in from the germline J gene. V gene TRBV2 combines with J gene TRBJ2-5, with TRBD1 matching over 8 bases. V shed 4 bases, J shed 5 bases, and the junction held 6 bases outside the gene matches. The CDR3 extends over 14 amino acids. Germline loops: CDR1 SNHLY, CDR2 FYNNEI. CDR3 DNA, as far as it was read: TGTGCCAGCAGTGCCCAGGGGGCGGGGGAGACC. It specifies CASSAQGAGET. The full-length CDR3 reads as CASSAQGAGETQYF.

This clone has ten or more counts. The read ends 3 residues shy of where the CDR3 ends; the end is completed using the germline J gene. The chain employs TRBV19 and TRBJ1-4; 7 bases fit TRBD1. CDR1 and CDR2 from the germline V gene are LNHDA and SQIVND (reference sequence). The CDR3 runs 16 residues. The V gene end was trimmed by 0 bases and the J gene end by 6 bases; junction bases not matched to a gene: 7. The CDR3 sequence is CASSIDHQGEDEKLFF. CDR3 DNA, as far as it was read: TGTGCCAGTAGTATAGATCACCAGGGGGAGGATGAAAAA. Complete variable domain (other parts from reference TRBV19 and TRBJ1-4): DGGITQSPKYLFRKEGQNVTLSCEQNLNHDAMYWYRQDPGQGLRLIYYSQIVNDFQKGDIAEGYSVSREKKESFPLTVTSAQKNPTAFYLCASSIDHQGEDEKLFFGSGTQLSVL.